This TCR beta chain came from a study of blood T cell repertoires in COVID-19. Original data processing: Estimates of nucleated cell counts were drawn from the amplification of reference gene primers. The protocol was immunoSEQ multiplex PCR, while the TCRdb copy is restricted to in-frame clones and leaves out a portion. The V and J calls and the clone size are those of that table, but D and trimming were determined from the DNA. The table has 150,000 to 200,000 clones, 80% to 90% seen once. This sequence was found in a man in his forties or fifties with active or convalescent COVID-19. The specimen sequenced was peripheral blood.

CDR3 nucleotides: TGTGCCAGCAGCTTGGCGGTCGGGGAGGGAACTAATGAAAAACTGTTTTTT. This codes for CASSLAVGEGTNEKLFF. The chain combines TRBV5-6 with TRBJ1-4; D is unclear. The V end lost 0 bases, the J end lost 1 base, and 13 bases lay between the germline ends. Germline V CDR1 and CDR2: SGHDT, YYEEEE. The CDR3 is 17 residues long.